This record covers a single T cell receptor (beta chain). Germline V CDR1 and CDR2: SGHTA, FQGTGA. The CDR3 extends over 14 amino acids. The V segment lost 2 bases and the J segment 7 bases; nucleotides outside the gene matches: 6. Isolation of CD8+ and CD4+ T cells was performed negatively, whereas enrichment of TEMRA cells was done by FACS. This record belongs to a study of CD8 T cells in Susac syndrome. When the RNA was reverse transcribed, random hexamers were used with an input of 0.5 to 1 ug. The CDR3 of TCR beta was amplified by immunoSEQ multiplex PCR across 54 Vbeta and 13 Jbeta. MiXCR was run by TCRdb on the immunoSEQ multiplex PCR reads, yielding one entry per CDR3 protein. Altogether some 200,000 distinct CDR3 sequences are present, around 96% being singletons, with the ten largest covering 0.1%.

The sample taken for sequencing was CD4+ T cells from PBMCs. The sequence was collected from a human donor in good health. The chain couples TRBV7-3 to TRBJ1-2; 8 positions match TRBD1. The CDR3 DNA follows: TGTGCCAGCAGCTTACAGGGGGCGACGGGTGGCTACACCTTC. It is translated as CASSLQGATGGYTF.